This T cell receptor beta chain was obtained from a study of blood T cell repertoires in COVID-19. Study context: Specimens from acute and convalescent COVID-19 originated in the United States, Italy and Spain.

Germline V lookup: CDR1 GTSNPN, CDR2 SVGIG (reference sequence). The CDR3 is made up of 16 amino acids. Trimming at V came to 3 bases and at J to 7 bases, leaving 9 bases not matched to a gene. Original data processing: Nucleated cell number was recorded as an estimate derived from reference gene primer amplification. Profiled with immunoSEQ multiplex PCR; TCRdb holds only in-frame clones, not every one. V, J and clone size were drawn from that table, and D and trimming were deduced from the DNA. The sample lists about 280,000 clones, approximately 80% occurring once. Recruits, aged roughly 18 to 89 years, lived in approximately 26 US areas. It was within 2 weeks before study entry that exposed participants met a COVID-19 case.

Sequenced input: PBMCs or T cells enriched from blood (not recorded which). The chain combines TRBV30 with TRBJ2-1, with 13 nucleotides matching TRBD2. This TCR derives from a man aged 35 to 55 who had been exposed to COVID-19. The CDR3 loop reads CAWSPTSGRADNEQFF. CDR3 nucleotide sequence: TGTGCCTGGAGCCCTACTAGCGGGAGGGCCGATAATGAGCAGTTCTTC.